The rows below give T cell receptor beta chains drawn from one sample of a study of blood T cell repertoires in COVID-19. Profiled with immunoSEQ multiplex PCR; TCRdb holds only in-frame clones, not every one. The table includes about 150,000 clones, just under 85% detected once. Sequences were obtained from peripheral blood. These receptors all come from a woman aged 35 to 49 with active or convalescent COVID-19. The CDR3 runs from the conserved cysteine through the conserved F or W. A D gene is named only where the DNA matches it firmly. Size is omitted from some rows. Given values are once, few, many or a class for expanded clones.

d_call j_call clone_size v_call cdr3_nt cdr3_aa
TRBD1 TRBJ1-5 - TRBV5-1 TGCGCCAGCAGCTTGGGGACAGGGTATAATCAGCCCCAGCATTTT CASSLGTGYNQPQHF
TRBD1 TRBJ1-5 - TRBV10-3 TGTGCCATCAGAGGACAGGACAATCAGCCCCAGCATTTT CAIRGQDNQPQHF
TRBD1 TRBJ2-1 - TRBV30 TGTGCCTGGAGGAGGACAGGGGACAATGAGCAGTTCTTC CAWRRTGDNEQFF
TRBD2 TRBJ2-1 - TRBV28 TGTGCCAGCAGCCGGGGACTAGCGGGAGGGCTCTACAATGAGCAGTTCTTC CASSRGLAGGLYNEQFF
TRBD2 TRBJ2-7 - TRBV25-1 TGTGCCAGCAGTGGGCTAGCGGGGGCCGCCTACGAGCAGTACTTC CASSGLAGAAYEQYF
TRBD1 TRBJ1-2 - TRBV5-1 TGCGCCACCTCGGGACAGGGGTATGATGGCTACACCTTC CATSGQGYDGYTF
- TRBJ2-5 - TRBV6-5 TGTGCCAGCAGTTCCTCGATCGGGTATTGGAATAGAGTGAACTTC CASSSSIGYWNRVNF
- TRBJ1-2 few TRBV7-9 TGTGCCAGCAGCTACGGGACACCGCTTAACTATGGCTACACCTTC CASSYGTPLNYGYTF
TRBD1 TRBJ1-2 - TRBV4-1 TGCGCCAGCAGCCAAGGCACAGGGGACAACTATGGCTACACCTTC CASSQGTGDNYGYTF
- TRBJ2-1 once TRBV18 TGTGCCAGCTCACCTGACAGTAACAATGAGCAGTTCTTC CASSPDSNNEQFF
TRBD2 TRBJ2-7 once TRBV6-1 TGTGCCAGCAGTGAAATTCAGGGCGGGAGGGAGCAGTACTTC CASSEIQGGREQYF
- TRBJ1-3 few TRBV6-5 TGTGCCAGCACGAGCTCTGGAAACACCATATATTTT CASTSSGNTIYF
- TRBJ1-1 - TRBV6-5 TGTGCCAGCAGCCAGGGACAGAACACTGAAGCTTTCTTT CASSQGQNTEAFF
- TRBJ1-1 - TRBV10-3 TGTGCCATCCGCGGACGGGCGGCAGGGGCACCGAACACTGAAGCTTTCTTT CAIRGRAAGAPNTEAFF